This is a list of T cell receptor beta chains from one sample in a study of CD8+ T cells in alopecia areata. Sequencing used immunoSEQ multiplex PCR; TCRdb keeps in-frame clones, though not all of them. The table records 150,000 to 200,000 clones, just under 60% of them present only once. Specimen: CD4+ T cells sorted from blood, collected at week 0. Receptors originate from a human donor with alopecia areata. Each CDR3 is given with its conserved first and last residue. A D gene is named only where the DNA matches it firmly. Only some rows state a clone size, as once, few, many or a class for expanded clones.

clone size: .; V gene: TRBV30; CDR3 length: 16; D gene: TRBD1; J gene: TRBJ2-3; CDR3 protein: CAWRSTGGVWTDTQYF; CDR3 DNA: TGTGCCTGGAGATCGACAGGGGGAGTTTGGACAGATACGCAGTATTTT
clone size: .; V gene: TRBV2; CDR3 length: 15; D gene: .; J gene: TRBJ1-1; CDR3 protein: CASRELTKGASEAFF; CDR3 DNA: TGTGCCAGCAGGGAACTGACAAAAGGGGCCTCTGAAGCTTTCTTT
clone size: .; V gene: TRBV30; CDR3 length: 16; D gene: TRBD1; J gene: TRBJ2-7; CDR3 protein: CAWRVTRTGGSYEQYF; CDR3 DNA: TGTGCCTGGAGGGTCACCCGAACAGGGGGCTCCTACGAGCAGTACTTC
clone size: .; V gene: TRBV6-1; CDR3 length: 14; D gene: .; J gene: TRBJ2-7; CDR3 protein: CASSYMAASYEQYF; CDR3 DNA: TGTGCCAGCAGTTATATGGCAGCTTCCTACGAGCAGTACTTC
clone size: few; V gene: TRBV6-5; CDR3 length: 15; D gene: TRBD1; J gene: TRBJ1-4; CDR3 protein: CASSYATGINEKLFF; CDR3 DNA: TGTGCCAGCAGTTACGCGACAGGGATTAATGAAAAACTGTTTTTT
clone size: .; V gene: TRBV20-1; CDR3 length: 11; D gene: .; J gene: TRBJ2-7; CDR3 protein: CSASPGHEQYF; CDR3 DNA: TGCAGTGCTAGTCCAGGGCACGAGCAGTACTTC
clone size: .; V gene: TRBV29-1; CDR3 length: 12; D gene: .; J gene: TRBJ1-1; CDR3 protein: CSVIGMNTEAFF; CDR3 DNA: TGCAGCGTCATCGGTATGAACACTGAAGCTTTCTTT
clone size: few; V gene: TRBV7-9; CDR3 length: 10; D gene: .; J gene: TRBJ1-3; CDR3 protein: CASSGSTIYF; CDR3 DNA: TGTGCCAGCAGCGGGAGCACCATATATTTT
clone size: few; V gene: TRBV7-9; CDR3 length: 17; D gene: .; J gene: TRBJ2-1; CDR3 protein: CASSLGRISGGENEQFF; CDR3 DNA: TGTGCCAGCAGCTTAGGTCGGATCTCAGGGGGGGAAAATGAGCAGTTCTTC
clone size: .; V gene: TRBV2; CDR3 length: 11; D gene: .; J gene: TRBJ1-2; CDR3 protein: CASRRDGSYTF; CDR3 DNA: TGTGCCAGCCGTAGGGATGGGAGCTACACCTTC
clone size: few; V gene: TRBV29-1; CDR3 length: 13; D gene: .; J gene: TRBJ1-1; CDR3 protein: CSAHQGRNTEAFF; CDR3 DNA: TGCAGCGCCCACCAGGGCAGAAACACTGAAGCTTTCTTT
clone size: .; V gene: TRBV30; CDR3 length: 22; D gene: TRBD2; J gene: TRBJ2-2; CDR3 protein: CAWSAGLLWGLAGIPNTGELFF; CDR3 DNA: TGTGCCTGGAGTGCGGGCTTACTTTGGGGACTAGCGGGGATACCGAACACCGGGGAGCTGTTTTTT
clone size: .; V gene: TRBV5-6; CDR3 length: 14; D gene: .; J gene: TRBJ1-6; CDR3 protein: CASSLLFGFSPLHF; CDR3 DNA: TGTGCCAGCAGCTTGCTTTTCGGGTTTTCACCCCTCCACTTT
clone size: .; V gene: TRBV9; CDR3 length: 13; D gene: .; J gene: TRBJ1-4; CDR3 protein: CASSVQAGEKLFF; CDR3 DNA: TGTGCCAGCAGCGTCCAGGCGGGTGAAAAACTGTTTTTT
clone size: few; V gene: TRBV4-2; CDR3 length: 15; D gene: .; J gene: TRBJ2-7; CDR3 protein: CASSQDSVSGYEQYF; CDR3 DNA: TGTGCCAGCAGCCAAGATAGTGTCAGCGGCTACGAGCAGTACTTC
clone size: .; V gene: TRBV14; CDR3 length: 15; D gene: .; J gene: TRBJ2-5; CDR3 protein: CASSQDWGSKETQYF; CDR3 DNA: TGTGCCAGCAGCCAAGATTGGGGCAGCAAAGAGACCCAGTACTTC
clone size: .; V gene: TRBV19; CDR3 length: 13; D gene: .; J gene: TRBJ2-1; CDR3 protein: CASSQVGNNEQFF; CDR3 DNA: TGTGCCAGTAGTCAGGTTGGGAACAATGAGCAGTTCTTC
clone size: .; V gene: TRBV6-5; CDR3 length: 14; D gene: .; J gene: TRBJ1-1; CDR3 protein: CASSYRGRNTEAFF; CDR3 DNA: TGTGCCAGCAGTTACCGTGGACGGAACACTGAAGCTTTCTTT
clone size: once; V gene: TRBV29-1; CDR3 length: 16; D gene: .; J gene: TRBJ1-1; CDR3 protein: CSVESFGVRMNTEAFF; CDR3 DNA: TGCAGCGTTGAGAGTTTCGGTGTCAGAATGAACACTGAAGCTTTCTTT